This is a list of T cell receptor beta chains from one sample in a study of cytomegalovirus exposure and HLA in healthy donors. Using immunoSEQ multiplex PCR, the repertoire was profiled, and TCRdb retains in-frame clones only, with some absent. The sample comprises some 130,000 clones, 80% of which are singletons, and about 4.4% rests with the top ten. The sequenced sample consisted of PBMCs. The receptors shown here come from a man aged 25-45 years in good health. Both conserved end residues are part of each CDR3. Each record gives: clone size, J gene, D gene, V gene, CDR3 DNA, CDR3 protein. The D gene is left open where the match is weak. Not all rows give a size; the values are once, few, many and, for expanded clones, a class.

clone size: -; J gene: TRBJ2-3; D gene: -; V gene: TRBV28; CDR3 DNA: TGTGCCAGCAGTTACGCCCAGAACACAGATACGCAGTATTTT; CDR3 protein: CASSYAQNTDTQYF
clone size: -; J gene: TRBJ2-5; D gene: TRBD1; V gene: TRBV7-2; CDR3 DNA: TGTGCCAGCAGCTTAGTGCCGACAGGGGGCGGGCCACAAGAGACCCAGTACTTC; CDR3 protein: CASSLVPTGGGPQETQYF
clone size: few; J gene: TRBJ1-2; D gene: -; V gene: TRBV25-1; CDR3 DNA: TGTGCCAGCAGTGAATACGGGACACTAGATGGCTACACCTTC; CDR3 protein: CASSEYGTLDGYTF
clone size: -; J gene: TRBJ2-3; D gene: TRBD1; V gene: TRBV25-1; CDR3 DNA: TGTGCCTCCGGGACAGAAGATACGCAGTATTTT; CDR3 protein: CASGTEDTQYF
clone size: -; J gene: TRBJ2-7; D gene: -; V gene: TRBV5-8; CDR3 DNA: TGTGCCAGCACCCGGGGTACCGCTATCTTGGAGCAGTACTTC; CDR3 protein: CASTRGTAILEQYF
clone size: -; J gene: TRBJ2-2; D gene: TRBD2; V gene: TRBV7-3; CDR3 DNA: TGTGCCAGCAGCTTAGGTCACGGGAGGGCCGCCGCCGGGGAGCTGTTTTTT; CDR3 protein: CASSLGHGRAAAGELFF
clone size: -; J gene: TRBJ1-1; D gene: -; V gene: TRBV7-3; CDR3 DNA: TGTGCCAGCAGCTGGGGTCCGGGGGGCACTGAAGCTTTCTTT; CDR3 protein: CASSWGPGGTEAFF
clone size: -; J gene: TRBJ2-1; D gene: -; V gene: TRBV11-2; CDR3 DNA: TGTGCCAGCAGCTCGCCCCGGGACAAGGGGGACAATGAGCAGTTCTTC; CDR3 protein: CASSSPRDKGDNEQFF
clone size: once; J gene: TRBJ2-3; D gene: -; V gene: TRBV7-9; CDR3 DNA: TGTTCCAGTACCTCGGCGGTGGGCACAGATACGCAGTATTTT; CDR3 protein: CSSTSAVGTDTQYF
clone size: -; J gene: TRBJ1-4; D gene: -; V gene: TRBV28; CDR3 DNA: TGTGCCAGCCGGTCCGCAGGGAAACTTGAAAAACTGTTTTTT; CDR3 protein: CASRSAGKLEKLFF
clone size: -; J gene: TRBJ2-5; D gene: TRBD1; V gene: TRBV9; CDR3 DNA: TGTGCCAGCAGCGTAGATAGCGGAACGACAGGGGGGACCCAGTACTTC; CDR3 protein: CASSVDSGTTGGTQYF
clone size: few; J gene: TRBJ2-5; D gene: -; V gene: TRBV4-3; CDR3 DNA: TGCGCCAGCAGCCAATCGACGGGTCGCGAGACCCAGTACTTC; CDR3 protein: CASSQSTGRETQYF
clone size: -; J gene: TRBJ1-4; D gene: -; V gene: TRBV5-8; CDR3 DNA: TGTGCCAGCAGCCTCAACCCGGGAGCAACTAATGAAAAACTGTTTTTT; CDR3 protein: CASSLNPGATNEKLFF
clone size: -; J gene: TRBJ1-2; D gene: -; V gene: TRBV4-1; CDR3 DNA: TGCGCCAGCAGCCAAGATCGGGAGAGTAGCTATGGCTACACCTTC; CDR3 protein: CASSQDRESSYGYTF
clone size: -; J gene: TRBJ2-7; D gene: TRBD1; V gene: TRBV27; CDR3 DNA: TGTGCCAGCAGTTTCCAAGGACAGGGGGCCTACGAGCAGTACTTC; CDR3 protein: CASSFQGQGAYEQYF
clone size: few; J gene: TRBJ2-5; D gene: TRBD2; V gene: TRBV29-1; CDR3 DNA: TGCAGCGTTGCGGGTAGCGGGGGAGCGGGAGAGACCCAGTACTTC; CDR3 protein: CSVAGSGGAGETQYF
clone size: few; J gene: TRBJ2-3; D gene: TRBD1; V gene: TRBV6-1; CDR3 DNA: TGTGCCAGCAGTGATCGGCAGGGGGCAGATACGCAGTATTTT; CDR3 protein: CASSDRQGADTQYF
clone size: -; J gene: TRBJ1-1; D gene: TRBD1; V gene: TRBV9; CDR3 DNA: TGTGCCAGCAGCGTAGTCTGGGACAGGGCGGGCACTGAAGCTTTCTTT; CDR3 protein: CASSVVWDRAGTEAFF
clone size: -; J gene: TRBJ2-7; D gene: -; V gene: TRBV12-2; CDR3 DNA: TGTGCAAGTCGCCCCCCCAGTCAGGGGGGCTACGAGCAGTACTTC; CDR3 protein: CASRPPSQGGYEQYF
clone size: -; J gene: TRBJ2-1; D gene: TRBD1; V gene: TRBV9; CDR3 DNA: TGTGCCAGCAGCGGACACGCCAGGGGGTCCTACAATGAGCAGTTCTTC; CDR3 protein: CASSGHARGSYNEQFF